These 28 T cell receptor beta chains originate from one sample sequenced in a study of metastatic and nonmetastatic thyroid tumors. TCRdb re-called clones via MiXCR from the PCR reads. In the table there are tens of thousands of clones, roughly an eighth of which are singletons. All patients were treatment-naive before thyroid surgery. Sequencing input: blood. The origin of the receptors is a female donor with papillary thyroid cancer or a benign thyroid nodule (not recorded which). Some clones in this sample may be carry-over from other donors' samples.

This clone was observed many times. This may arise from a read error, as a much more abundant clone is one base away. Since no conserved phenylalanine or tryptophan closes the CDR3, a read error is the likely cause. The gene calls are TRBV20-1 and TRBJ2-2; tentatively, D is TRBD1 or TRBD2 (6 bases each). Germline loops: CDR1 DFQATT, CDR2 SNEGSKA (reference sequence). With 6 bases removed from V and 4 bases from J, the gap between germline ends came to 21 bases. The CDR3 is 16 residues long. CDR3 nucleotide sequence: TGCAGTGCGATAGACAGGTTCCGGGAGTCCACCGGGGAGCTGTTTCTT. Translation: CSAIDRFRESTGELFL.

The chain joins TRBV20-1 to TRBJ1-1; D perhaps matches TRBD1 (5 bases). The V gene lost 5 bases and the J gene lost 5 bases, with 18 bases spanning the gap. Per the germline V gene, CDR1 is DFQATT and CDR2 is SNEGSKA (reference sequence). The length of the CDR3 is 14 residues. This chain's CDR3 is CSAEGKRRGTEAFF. The CDR3, as DNA: TGCAGTGCTGAGGGGAAAAGAAGAGGGACTGAAGCTTTCTTT.

This clone was found many times. The chain joins TRBV6-2 or TRBV6-3 to TRBJ2-4, with 9 bases identical to TRBD2. The CDR3 has 20 residues. The J segment lost 0 bases and the V segment lost 1 base, leaving 13 bases of the junction unmatched. The germline V gene encodes CDR1 MNHEY and CDR2 SVGEGT. The CDR3 loop is CASSYFYSFVAGEAKNIQYF. The CDR3 coding sequence is TGTGCCAGCAGTTACTTTTATTCTTTCGTAGCGGGGGAAGCCAAAAACATTCAGTACTTC.

This clone was observed many times. The J gene is TRBJ1-2, the V gene TRBV27; the match to TRBD1 covers 8 bases. The CDR3 runs 13 residues. Germline V gene data show CDR1 as MNHEY and CDR2 as SMNVEV (reference sequence). V was pared by 4 bases and J by 4 bases, with 2 bases of the junction left unmatched. The CDR3 region has the DNA TGTGCCAGCAGTTACAGGGGGGGCTATGGCTACACCTTC. It translates to CASSYRGGYGYTF.

Concerning this clone: A much larger clone lies a single base off, so this may be a read error. Different DNA sequences within this sample yield the same CDR3. The rearrangement links TRBV5-6 to TRBJ2-7; TRBD1 might be the D (5 bases). The CDR3 has 15 residues. Per germline, CDR1 SGHDT and CDR2 YYEEEE. For the CDR3, the DNA is TGTGCCAGCAGCTTGTCAGGGTTGAGCTCCCACGAGCAGTACTTC. This codes for CASSLSGLSSHEQYF.

To note about this clone: Possible read error: a much larger clone is one base away. Given the absence of the conserved phenylalanine or tryptophan at the CDR3 end, a read error is likely. No DNA is shown, since the ends of the CDR3 on it are uncertain; the CDR3 is the one TCRdb lists. The chain uses TRBV20-1 and TRBJ2-7. CDR1 and CDR2 from the germline V gene are DFQATT and SNEGSKA (reference sequence). A total of 12 residues make up the CDR3, ends included. This CDR3 is CSARDLGDEHYL.

This clone showed up just a few times. The chain combines TRBV24-1 with TRBJ2-1; 7 bases align to TRBD2. The V segment lost 7 bases and the J segment 8 bases; nucleotides outside the gene matches: 1. The V gene's germline CDR1 is KGHDR and CDR2 SFDVKD. This CDR3 region has 11 residues. CDR3: CATRGGDEQFF. In DNA form, the CDR3 reads TGTGCCACCAGGGGGGGGGATGAGCAGTTCTTC.

This clone showed up many times. The CDR3 here is CASMGTSGRGEQFF. DNA for the CDR3: TGTGCCAGCATGGGGACTAGCGGGAGGGGTGAGCAGTTCTTC. V usage is TRBV2 and J usage is TRBJ2-1; 16 positions match TRBD2. V dropped 7 bases and J dropped 9; count of bases not matched to a gene: 3. CDR3 length equals 14 residues. Germline V gene sequence: CDR1 SNHLY, CDR2 FYNNEI.

A few counts support this clone. The chain employs TRBV6-1 and TRBJ1-3, with 7 nucleotides matching TRBD1. The CDR3 spans 13 residues. Germline V gene data show CDR1 as MNHNS and CDR2 as SASEGT. With V trimmed by 8 bases and J by 2 bases, 3 bases remained unmatched. CDR3 sequence: CASAQGPGNTIYF. The CDR3 region has the DNA TGTGCCAGCGCACAGGGGCCTGGAAACACCATATATTTT.

This clone was seen ten or more times. V gene TRBV6-1 combines with J gene TRBJ2-7, with TRBD2 identical over 8 bases. V was clipped by 5 bases and J by 6 bases; unmatched bases: 9. The germline V gene encodes CDR1 MNHNS and CDR2 SASEGT. The CDR3 extends over 14 amino acids. The CDR3 coding sequence is TGTGCCAGCAGTCGGGGGGGCGGTGCGCGCGAGCAGTACTTC. Translation: CASSRGGGAREQYF.

This clone was counted many times. This chain uses TRBV5-4 with TRBJ1-2, with D uncertain. The V gene's germline CDR1 is SGHNT and CDR2 YYREEE (reference sequence). Trimming removed 3 bases at V and 4 bases at J, with 13 bases between. This CDR3 contains 14 residues. The DNA for the CDR3 is TGTGCCAGCAGCTCAGCCTTCACCGCCTATGGCTACACCTTC. This gives the protein CASSSAFTAYGYTF.

This clone came up many times. This specimen includes other DNA sequences encoding the same CDR3. V gene TRBV28 combines with J gene TRBJ2-1, with D maybe TRBD2 (6 bases). Germline loops: CDR1 MDHEN, CDR2 SYDVKM. The CDR3 consists of 15 residues. The V end was cut by 4 bases, the J end by 7 bases, with 17 bases between. The CDR3 nucleotides read TGTGCCAGCAGTTCCCCCCCAGCGGGCGATAATGAGCAGTTCTTC. As protein: CASSSPPAGDNEQFF.

This clone occurred many times. The chain couples TRBV10-3 to TRBJ2-1; TRBD1 matches at 12 bases. CDR3 length: 15 residues. J lost 8 bases, V lost 6 bases, and 8 bases had no gene match. The V gene's germline CDR1 is ENHRY and CDR2 SYGVKD. The CDR3 region has the DNA TGTGCCATCAGAAACCGGGACAGGGGGCGCGATGAGCAGTTCTTC. Its protein is CAIRNRDRGRDEQFF.

There are a few counts of this clone. The chain links TRBV6-1 to TRBJ1-3; 7 nucleotides align to TRBD1. The V gene's germline CDR1 is MNHNS and CDR2 SASEGT. The CDR3 sequence is 14 residues long. Unmatched junction bases numbered 7, after V lost 5 bases and J lost 6 bases. The CDR3 region is CASSTTGEKNTIYF. The CDR3, as DNA: TGTGCCAGCAGTACCACAGGGGAAAAAAACACCATATATTTT.

Remarks on this clone: At one end, the junction sequence differs from germline, possibly due to a read error. V is TRBV5-4 and J is TRBJ1-5; D gene unclear. Looked up from germline, CDR1 is SGHNT and CDR2 is YYREEE (reference sequence). This CDR3 is 13 amino acids long. CDR3 sequence reads: CASSFDANQPQHF. The CDR3 nucleotides read TGTGCCAGCAGCTTTGACGCCAATCAGCCACAGCATTTT.

This clone was detected ten times or more. The chain links TRBV3-1 to TRBJ2-7; the match to TRBD1 covers 9 bases. The CDR3 runs 12 residues. Germline V CDR1 and CDR2: LGHDT, YNNKEL (reference sequence). J was trimmed by 5 bases and V by 8 bases; bases with no gene match: 4. The CDR3 is CASAQGADEQYF. The CDR3 DNA reads TGTGCCAGCGCACAGGGGGCGGACGAGCAGTACTTC.

Details on this clone: One base away lies a much larger clone, so this may be a sequencing read error. This sample also contains other DNA sequences that code for the same CDR3. The chain is built from TRBV18 and TRBJ1-1, with D possibly being TRBD1 (5 bases). The CDR3 has 14 residues. The V gene's germline CDR1 is KGHSH and CDR2 LQKENI. CDR3 loop: CASSPLGQNTEAFF. CDR3 nucleotide sequence: TGTGCCAGCTCACCACTGGGGCAGAACACTGAGGCTTTCTTT.

The V and J genes are TRBV5-1 and TRBJ2-5; D remains unclear. Per germline, CDR1 SGHRS and CDR2 YFSETQ. The CDR3 is 16 residues long. V gave up 0 bases and J gave up 5 bases, with 17 bases separating them. The CDR3 loop reads CASSLGKDNSWETQYF. The CDR3 DNA follows: TGCGCCAGCAGCTTGGGGAAGGATAACTCCTGGGAGACCCAGTACTTC.

The chain has TRBV19 and TRBJ2-7; possibly TRBD1 for D (5 bases). The CDR3 contains 13 residues. Trimming took 1 base from V and 4 from J, leaving 8 bases between them. CDR1 LNHDA and CDR2 SQIVND come from the germline V gene (reference sequence). The CDR3 loop reads CASSIGRGYEQYF. As DNA, the CDR3 is TGTGCCAGTAGTATAGGAAGGGGTTACGAGCAGTACTTC. The full variable domain, in which reference TRBV19 and TRBJ2-7 provide the parts outside the CDR3, is DGGITQSPKYLFRKEGQNVTLSCEQNLNHDAMYWYRQDPGQGLRLIYYSQIVNDFQKGDIAEGYSVSREKKESFPLTVTSAQKNPTAFYLCASSIGRGYEQYFGPGTRLTVT.

Many counts were recorded for this clone. The rearrangement uses TRBV5-5 and TRBJ1-2; D possibly corresponds to TRBD1 (5 bases). Per the germline V gene, CDR1 is SGHKS and CDR2 is YYEKEE (reference sequence). The CDR3 is 13 amino acids. Trimming pared 3 bases from V and 10 bases from J, leaving 16 bases between. The CDR3 coding sequence is TGTGCCAGCAGCTCGTTCCGTCGGGACTCCTACACCTTC. This codes for CASSSFRRDSYTF.

This clone was recorded a few times. A single base separates this from a much larger clone, so it may be a read error. Different DNA sequences within this sample yield the same CDR3. V gene TRBV2 combines with J gene TRBJ2-5; D remains unclear. The CDR3 spans 11 residues. Germline values: CDR1 SNHLY, CDR2 FYNNEI. CDR3 DNA: TGTGCCAGCAGTGATGGAGAGACACAGTACTTC. Protein: CASSDGETQYF.

This clone was detected ten times or more. V gene TRBV7-9 combines with J gene TRBJ1-3; maybe TRBD1 (6 bases). Trimming took off 5 bases at V and 5 bases at J, with 16 bases between the two ends. Germline loops: CDR1 SEHNR, CDR2 FQNEAQ (reference sequence). The CDR3 spans 15 residues. CDR3 residues: CASSRTQGGRNTIYF. In nucleotides, the CDR3 is TGTGCCAGCAGCCGGACACAGGGTGGACGAAACACCATATATTTT.

This chain links TRBV20-1 with TRBJ2-3; possible D gene TRBD1, 6 bases. In germline, CDR1 is DFQATT, CDR2 SNEGSKA (reference sequence). The CDR3 is 14 residues long. Trimming removed 3 bases at V and 5 bases at J, with 15 bases between. The CDR3 DNA is TGCAGTGCTAGTAATGGGAAGGGGGAAGATACGCAGTATTTT. The encoded protein is CSASNGKGEDTQYF.

This clone was found many times. V usage is TRBV11-2 and J usage is TRBJ1-2; D perhaps matches TRBD1 (5 bases). CDR1 is SGHAT, CDR2 FQNNGV, per germline. Trimming removed 2 bases from V and 6 bases from J, with 16 bases in between. This CDR3 has 15 residues. CDR3 nucleotides: TGTGCCAGCAGCTTAACTGGGAGCAGGGACCATGGCTACACCTTC. Translated: CASSLTGSRDHGYTF.

This clone was picked up many times. The V and J genes are TRBV20-1 and TRBJ1-1; a possible D gene is TRBD1 (5 bases). Germline V lookup: CDR1 DFQATT, CDR2 SNEGSKA (reference sequence). V was clipped by 5 bases and J by 4 bases, with 23 bases between them. This CDR3 has 16 residues. CDR3 sequence (DNA): TGCAGTGCTTCTACAACTGGGACGGTTGTGGGCACTGAAGCTTTCTTT. This sequence encodes CSASTTGTVVGTEAFF.

This clone was seen ten or more times. The chain employs TRBV6-2 or TRBV6-3 and TRBJ2-1; 9 bases line up with TRBD2. V shed 7 bases and J 4 bases; nucleotides not matched to a gene: 8. The CDR3 sequence is 15 residues long. Germline CDR1 and CDR2: MNHEY and SVGEGT. The CDR3: CASTKTSGSYNEQFF. CDR3 bases: TGTGCCAGCACAAAGACTAGCGGATCTTACAATGAGCAGTTCTTC.

This clone occurred a few times. The chain has TRBV2 and TRBJ1-2, with D uncertain. The CDR3 consists of 14 residues. CDR1 and CDR2 (germline): SNHLY, FYNNEI. With 8 bases removed from V and 2 bases from J, the gap between germline ends came to 15 bases. The CDR3 sequence is CASGLDKRNYGYTF. CDR3 nucleotide sequence: TGTGCCAGCGGATTAGATAAAAGAAACTATGGCTACACCTTC.

CDR3 region: CASSPEWVLNTEAFF. CDR3 nucleotides: TGTGCCAGCAGCCCTGAGTGGGTTTTGAACACTGAAGCTTTCTTT. The genes are TRBV2 and TRBJ1-1; no definite D call. CDR1 and CDR2 (germline): SNHLY, FYNNEI. Trimming pared 6 bases from V and 0 bases from J, leaving 14 bases between. The CDR3 has 15 amino acids.